This TCR beta chain was obtained from a study of T-cell memory formation after mild COVID-19. General study results and limits: Clones that contracted from day 15 to 85 were balanced CD4/CD8, while later expanders leaned CD4+. Some responding clones appeared in pre-infection memory, suggesting cross-reactive memory joined. Contracting CD4+ clones were located mainly in CM and EM, and CD8+ clones in EMRA.

Per germline, CDR1 SGHRS and CDR2 YFSETQ. The V gene end was trimmed by 4 bases and the J gene end by 5 bases; junction bases not matched to a gene: 8. CDR3 length: 17 residues. Details on this clonotype: Antigen specificity is unknown.

From 5'RACE with constant-segment primers came TCR alpha and TCR beta cDNA libraries that carried sample barcodes and UMIs. TCRdb re-analysed the 5' RACE reads in MiXCR, keeping a single row per CDR3 protein. The sample shows about 470,000 distinct CDR3 sequences, more than 20% of them seen only once. The V and J genes are TRBV5-1 and TRBJ2-5; 16 nucleotides match TRBD2. Sequences were obtained from PBMCs or a T cell subset sorted from them (not recorded which). The receptor was derived from an adult woman who had mild COVID-19 (a few samples of this study predate the infection). Cell type and time point are not known. CDR3 nucleotide sequence: TGCGCCAGCAGCCCCACGGGACTAGCGGGGGGGAGTGAGACCCAGTACTTC. It codes for CASSPTGLAGGSETQYF.